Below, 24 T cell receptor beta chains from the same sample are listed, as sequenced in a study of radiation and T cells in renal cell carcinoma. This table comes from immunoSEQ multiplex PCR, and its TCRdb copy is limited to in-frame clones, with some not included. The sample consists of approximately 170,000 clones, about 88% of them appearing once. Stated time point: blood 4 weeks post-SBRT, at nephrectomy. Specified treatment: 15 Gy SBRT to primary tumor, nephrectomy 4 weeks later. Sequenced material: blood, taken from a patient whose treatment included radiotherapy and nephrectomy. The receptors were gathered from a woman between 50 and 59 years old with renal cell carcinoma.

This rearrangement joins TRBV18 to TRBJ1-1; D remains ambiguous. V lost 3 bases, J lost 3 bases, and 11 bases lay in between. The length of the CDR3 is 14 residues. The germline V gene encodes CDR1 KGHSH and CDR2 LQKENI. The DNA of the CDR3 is TGTGCCAGCTCACCCCCAAACCGTGACACTGAAGCTTTCTTT. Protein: CASSPPNRDTEAFF.

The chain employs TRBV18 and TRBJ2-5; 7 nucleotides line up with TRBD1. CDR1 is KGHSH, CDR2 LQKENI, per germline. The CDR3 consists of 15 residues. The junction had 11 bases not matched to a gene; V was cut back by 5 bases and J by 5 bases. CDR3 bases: TGTGCCAGCTCATCGACAGGGTCTAAGTCGGAGACCCAGTACTTC. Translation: CASSSTGSKSETQYF.

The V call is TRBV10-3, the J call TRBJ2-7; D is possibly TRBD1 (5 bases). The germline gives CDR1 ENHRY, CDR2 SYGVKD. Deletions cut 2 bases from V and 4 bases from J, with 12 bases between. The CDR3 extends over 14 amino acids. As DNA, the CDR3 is TGTGCCATCAGTGAGATGGCAGGGCCGTACGAGCAGTACTTC. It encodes CAISEMAGPYEQYF.

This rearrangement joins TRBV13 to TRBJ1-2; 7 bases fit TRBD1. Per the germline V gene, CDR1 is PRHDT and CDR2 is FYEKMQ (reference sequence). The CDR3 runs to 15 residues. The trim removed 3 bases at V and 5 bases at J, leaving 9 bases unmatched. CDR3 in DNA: TGTGCCAGCAGCTTTGATACACAGGGGCTGTATGGCTACACCTTC. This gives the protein CASSFDTQGLYGYTF. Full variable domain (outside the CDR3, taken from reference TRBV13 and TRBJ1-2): AAGVIQSPRHLIKEKRETATLKCYPIPRHDTVYWYQQGPGQDPQFLISFYEKMQSDKGSIPDRFSAQQFSDYHSELNMSSLELGDSALYFCASSFDTQGLYGYTFGSGTRLTVV.

DNA for the CDR3: TGTGCCAGCAGCCAAGGCAGTGGGGCATACCAAGAGACCCAGTACTTC. Translation: CASSQGSGAYQETQYF. This rearrangement joins TRBV4-2 to TRBJ2-5; D is perhaps TRBD1 (5 bases). With 1 base removed from V and 0 bases from J, the gap between germline ends came to 12 bases. Germline V gene sequence: CDR1 LGHNA, CDR2 YNFKEQ. The CDR3 is made up of 16 amino acids.

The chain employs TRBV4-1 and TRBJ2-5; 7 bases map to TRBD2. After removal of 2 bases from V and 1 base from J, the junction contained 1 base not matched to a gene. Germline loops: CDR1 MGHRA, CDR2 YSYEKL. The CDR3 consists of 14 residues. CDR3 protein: CASSQIAGQETQYF. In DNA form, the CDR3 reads TGCGCCAGCAGCCAAATAGCGGGCCAAGAGACCCAGTACTTC.

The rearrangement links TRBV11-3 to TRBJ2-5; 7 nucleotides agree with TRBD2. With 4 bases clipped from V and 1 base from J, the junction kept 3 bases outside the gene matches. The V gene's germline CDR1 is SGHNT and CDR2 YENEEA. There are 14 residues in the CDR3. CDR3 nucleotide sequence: TGTGCCAGCAGCTACTCGGGGGGCCAAGAGACCCAGTACTTC. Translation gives CASSYSGGQETQYF.

The CDR3 here is CASIASGADTQYF. For the CDR3, the DNA is TGTGCCAGCATAGCTAGCGGCGCAGATACGCAGTATTTT. V usage is TRBV6-1 and J usage is TRBJ2-3, with 7 bases matching TRBD2. Unmatched junction bases numbered 5, after V lost 7 bases and J lost 4 bases. The CDR3 sequence is 13 residues long. The germline V gene encodes CDR1 MNHNS and CDR2 SASEGT.

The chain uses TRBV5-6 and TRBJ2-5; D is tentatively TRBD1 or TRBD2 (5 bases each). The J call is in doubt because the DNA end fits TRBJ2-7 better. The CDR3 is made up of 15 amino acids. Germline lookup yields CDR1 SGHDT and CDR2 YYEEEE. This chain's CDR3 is CASQLTWGPSYEQYF. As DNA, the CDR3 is TGTGCCAGCCAGCTTACGTGGGGACCGTCCTACGAGCAGTACTTC.

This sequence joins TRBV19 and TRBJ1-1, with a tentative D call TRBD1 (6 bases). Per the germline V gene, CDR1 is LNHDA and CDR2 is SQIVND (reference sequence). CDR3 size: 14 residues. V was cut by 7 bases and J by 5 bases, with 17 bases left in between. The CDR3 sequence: CASTPGGGRTEAFF. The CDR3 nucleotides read TGTGCCAGTACCCCGGGGGGCGGGCGGACTGAAGCTTTCTTT.

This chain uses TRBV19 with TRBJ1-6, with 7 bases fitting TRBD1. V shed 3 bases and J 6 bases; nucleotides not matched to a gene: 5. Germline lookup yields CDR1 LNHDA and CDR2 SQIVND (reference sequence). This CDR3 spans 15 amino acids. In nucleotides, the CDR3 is TGTGCCAGTAGTATCGACAGGGAGGGTAATTCACCCCTCCACTTT. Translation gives CASSIDREGNSPLHF.

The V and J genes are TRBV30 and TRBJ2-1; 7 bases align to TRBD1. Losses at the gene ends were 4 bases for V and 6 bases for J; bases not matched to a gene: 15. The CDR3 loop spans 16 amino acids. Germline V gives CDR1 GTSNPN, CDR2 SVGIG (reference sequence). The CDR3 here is CAWTADRASLGNEQFF. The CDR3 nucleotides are TGTGCCTGGACTGCCGACAGGGCCTCCCTCGGCAATGAGCAGTTCTTC.

CDR3 in DNA: TGTGCCAGCAGCCGAAGGGCAGCCGAGTTATCTGGCTACACCTTC. Translating it yields CASSRRAAELSGYTF. The rearrangement joins TRBV5-6 to TRBJ1-2; unclear D gene. This CDR3 is built from 15 residues. V was cut by 4 bases and J by 7 bases, with 20 bases left in between. Germline V gene sequence: CDR1 SGHDT, CDR2 YYEEEE.

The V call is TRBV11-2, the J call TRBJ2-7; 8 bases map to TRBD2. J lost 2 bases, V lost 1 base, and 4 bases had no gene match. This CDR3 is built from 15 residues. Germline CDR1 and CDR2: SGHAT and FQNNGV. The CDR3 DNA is TGTGCCAGCAGCTTAGGGGCGGGGGGTCCCTACGAGCAGTACTTC. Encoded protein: CASSLGAGGPYEQYF.

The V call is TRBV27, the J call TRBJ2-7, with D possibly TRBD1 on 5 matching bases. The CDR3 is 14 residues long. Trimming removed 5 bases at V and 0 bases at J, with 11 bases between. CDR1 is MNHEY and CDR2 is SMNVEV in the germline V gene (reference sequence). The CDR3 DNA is TGTGCCAGCAGTCCGCTTCAGGGCTCCTACGAGCAGTACTTC. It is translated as CASSPLQGSYEQYF.

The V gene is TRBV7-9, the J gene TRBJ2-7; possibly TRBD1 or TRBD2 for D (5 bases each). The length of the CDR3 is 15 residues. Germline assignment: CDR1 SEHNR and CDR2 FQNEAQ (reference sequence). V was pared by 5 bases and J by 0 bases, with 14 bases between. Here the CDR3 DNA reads TGTGCCAGCAGCCCAACCCGAGGGGACTCCTACGAGCAGTACTTC. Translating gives CASSPTRGDSYEQYF.

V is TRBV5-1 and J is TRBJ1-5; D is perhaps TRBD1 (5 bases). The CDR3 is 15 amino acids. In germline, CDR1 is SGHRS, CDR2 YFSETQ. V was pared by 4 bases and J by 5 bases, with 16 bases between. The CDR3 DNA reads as TGCGCCAGCAGCCCCGGGGCTTCAAGGGATCAGCCCCAGCATTTT. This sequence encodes CASSPGASRDQPQHF. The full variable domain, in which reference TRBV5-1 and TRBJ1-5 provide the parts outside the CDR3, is KAGVTQTPRYLIKTRGQQVTLSCSPISGHRSVSWYQQTPGQGLQFLFEYFSETQRNKGNFPGRFSGRQFSNSRSEMNVSTLELGDSALYLCASSPGASRDQPQHFGDGTRLSIL.

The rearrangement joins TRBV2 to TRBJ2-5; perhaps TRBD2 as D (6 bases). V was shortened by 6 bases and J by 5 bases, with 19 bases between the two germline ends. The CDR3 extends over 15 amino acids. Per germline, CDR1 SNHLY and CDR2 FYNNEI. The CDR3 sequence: CASRGDSQRGETQYF. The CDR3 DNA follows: TGTGCCAGCAGGGGCGACTCACAACGGGGGGAGACCCAGTACTTC.

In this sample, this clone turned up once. The CDR3 sequence: CASSSDLNTGELFF. The CDR3 nucleotides are TGTGCCAGCAGCTCGGACCTGAACACCGGGGAGCTGTTTTTT. The V gene is TRBV5-4, the J gene TRBJ2-2; D unresolved. Germline-derived CDR1 and CDR2 are SGHNT and YYREEE (reference sequence). The CDR3 is 14 residues long. V was clipped by 3 bases and J by 1 base, with 7 bases between them.

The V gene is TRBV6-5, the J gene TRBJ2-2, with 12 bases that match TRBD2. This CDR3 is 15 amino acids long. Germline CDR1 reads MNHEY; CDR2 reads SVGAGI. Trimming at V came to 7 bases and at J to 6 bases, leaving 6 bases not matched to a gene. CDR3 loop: CASTASGGAPGELFF. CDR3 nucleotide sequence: TGTGCCAGCACTGCTAGCGGGGGGGCCCCCGGGGAGCTGTTTTTT.

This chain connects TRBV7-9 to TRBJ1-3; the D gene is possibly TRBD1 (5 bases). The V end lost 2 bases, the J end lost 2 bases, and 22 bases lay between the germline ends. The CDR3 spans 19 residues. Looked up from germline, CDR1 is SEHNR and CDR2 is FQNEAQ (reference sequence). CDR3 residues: CASSLTPGLPAFPGNTIYF. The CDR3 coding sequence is TGTGCCAGCAGCTTAACTCCGGGACTACCAGCCTTCCCTGGAAACACCATATATTTT.

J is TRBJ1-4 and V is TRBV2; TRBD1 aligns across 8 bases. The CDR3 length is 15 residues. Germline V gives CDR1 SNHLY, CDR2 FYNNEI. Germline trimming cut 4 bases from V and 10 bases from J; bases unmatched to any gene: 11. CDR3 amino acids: CASSASGGPGGKLFF. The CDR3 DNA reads TGTGCCAGCAGTGCTTCAGGGGGCCCCGGCGGAAAACTGTTTTTT.

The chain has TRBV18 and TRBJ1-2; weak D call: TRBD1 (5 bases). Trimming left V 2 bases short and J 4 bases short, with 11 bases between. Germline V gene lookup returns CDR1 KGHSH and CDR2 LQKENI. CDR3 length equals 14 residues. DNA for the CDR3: TGTGCCAGCTCACCAACCGGGACCAGCTATGGCTACACCTTC. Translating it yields CASSPTGTSYGYTF.

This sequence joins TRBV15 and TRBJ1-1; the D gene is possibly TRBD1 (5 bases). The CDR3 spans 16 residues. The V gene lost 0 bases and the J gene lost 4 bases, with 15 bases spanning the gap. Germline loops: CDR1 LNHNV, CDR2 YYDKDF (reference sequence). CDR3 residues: CATSRDHIRVGTEAFF. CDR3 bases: TGTGCCACCAGCAGAGACCATATCAGGGTCGGCACTGAAGCTTTCTTT. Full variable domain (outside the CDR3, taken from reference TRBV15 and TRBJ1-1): DAMVIQNPRYQVTQFGKPVTLSCSQTLNHNVMYWYQQKSSQAPKLLFHYYDKDFNNEADTPDNFQSRRPNTSFCFLDIRSPGLGDTAMYLCATSRDHIRVGTEAFFGQGTRLTVV.